Listed here are 24 T cell receptor beta chains from one sample, sequenced in a study of cytomegalovirus exposure and HLA in healthy donors. Use of 60 Vbeta and 13 Jbeta primers characterized the PCR. Measured with immunoSEQ multiplex PCR; TCRdb has only the in-frame clones, and not every one. The table shows some 130,000 clones, with roughly 65% occurring only once. Sequenced: PBMCs. Receptors were obtained from a man aged 35 to 55 in good health and CMV-seropositive.

The chain has TRBV6-1 and TRBJ1-5; D is perhaps TRBD1 (6 bases). V lost 4 bases to trimming and J lost 2 bases, with 12 bases between them. Germline-derived CDR1 and CDR2 are MNHNS and SASEGT. CDR3 size: 15 residues. The CDR3 DNA sequence: TGTGCCAGCAGTGGGGCGACAGGAGGCAATCAGCCCCAGCATTTT. Translating it yields CASSGATGGNQPQHF.

This clone was counted only a few times. The chain uses TRBV6-5 and TRBJ2-3; 9 nucleotides line up with TRBD2. The ends lost 5 bases at V and 2 bases at J; junction bases unmatched: 5. Germline loops: CDR1 MNHEY, CDR2 SVGAGI. The CDR3 has 15 residues. CDR3 sequence reads: CASSKTSGDTDTQYF. CDR3 sequence (DNA): TGTGCCAGCAGTAAGACTAGCGGTGACACAGATACGCAGTATTTT.

The rearrangement joins TRBV15 to TRBJ2-5; D not resolved. V lost 0 bases, J lost 5 bases, and 16 bases lay in between. The CDR3 is 16 amino acids. CDR1 LNHNV and CDR2 YYDKDF come from the germline V gene (reference sequence). The CDR3 DNA reads as TGTGCCACCAGCAGAGATCTAGGCGGCTTTCGGGAGACCCAGTACTTC. The encoded protein is CATSRDLGGFRETQYF.

This clone has more than one count but fewer than ten. This chain connects TRBV9 to TRBJ1-3; D possibly corresponds to TRBD1 (5 bases). Trimming stripped 1 base from V and 6 bases from J, with 14 bases between. CDR1 and CDR2 (germline): SGDLS, YYNGEE. The CDR3 consists of 15 residues. The CDR3 sequence: CASSVSGTLENTIYF. The CDR3 DNA reads as TGTGCCAGCAGCGTAAGCGGGACTCTGGAAAACACCATATATTTT.

The CDR3 loop is CASSLRGSNEQFF. CDR3 bases: TGTGCCAGCAGCCTACGGGGGAGCAATGAGCAGTTCTTC. The chain joins TRBV11-3 to TRBJ2-1; tentative D call: TRBD2 (6 bases). Germline lookup yields CDR1 SGHNT and CDR2 YENEEA. The CDR3 sequence is 13 residues long. Trimming cost V 5 bases and J 6 bases, with 11 bases left between them.

The chain combines TRBV5-1 with TRBJ2-7, with 11 bases matching TRBD2. Germline V gene lookup returns CDR1 SGHRS and CDR2 YFSETQ. The CDR3 has 17 amino acids. V was pared by 0 bases and J by 1 base, with 6 bases of the junction left unmatched. The CDR3 reads CASSLAGGTSGSYEQYF. DNA for the CDR3: TGCGCCAGCAGCTTGGCCGGAGGGACTAGCGGATCCTACGAGCAGTACTTC.

The chain carries TRBV13 and TRBJ2-3, with D possibly being TRBD1 (6 bases). V lost 4 bases and J lost 4, with 15 bases in between. The germline V gene has CDR1 PRHDT and CDR2 FYEKMQ (reference sequence). This CDR3 has 15 amino acids. In DNA form, the CDR3 reads TGTGCCAGCAGCTCACAGGACAGTGAGGCAGATACGCAGTATTTT. Translated: CASSSQDSEADTQYF.

The gene calls are TRBV19 and TRBJ1-5, with D perhaps TRBD1 (5 bases). Between the trimmed V and J ends, which lost 2 bases and 2 bases, there was a span of 7 bases. Germline V lookup: CDR1 LNHDA, CDR2 SQIVND (reference sequence). The CDR3 sequence is 14 residues long. CDR3 in DNA: TGTGCCAGTAGTATAAGGGGCGGCAATCAGCCCCAGCATTTT. Protein sequence: CASSIRGGNQPQHF.

This clone was detected only a few times. The rearrangement uses TRBV6-1 and TRBJ1-1; 7 bases match TRBD1. Trimming removed 6 bases from V and 3 bases from J; junction bases left unmatched: 10. Per the germline V gene, CDR1 is MNHNS and CDR2 is SASEGT. CDR3 length: 15 amino acids. DNA of the CDR3: TGTGCCAGCAGCCCAACACAGACAGGGTACACTGAAGCTTTCTTT. Amino acids: CASSPTQTGYTEAFF.

V is TRBV7-2 and J is TRBJ2-3; D possibly corresponds to TRBD2 (6 bases). The CDR3 is 11 amino acids. CDR1 is SGHTA, CDR2 FQGNSA, per germline. Deletions cut 2 bases from V and 14 bases from J, with 11 bases between. This chain's CDR3 is CASSLSRDLYF. The CDR3 region has the DNA TGTGCCAGCAGCTTATCCCGGGACTTGTATTTT.

In its sample, this clone was seen once. V usage is TRBV7-2 and J usage is TRBJ2-3; 11 bases agree with TRBD2. CDR1 is SGHTA and CDR2 is FQGNSA in the germline V gene. V dropped 5 bases and J dropped 4; count of bases not matched to a gene: 11. The CDR3 consists of 17 residues. CDR3 in amino acids: CASSLTRLAGLPDTQYF. CDR3 nucleotides: TGTGCCAGCAGCCTAACAAGACTAGCGGGGCTGCCAGATACGCAGTATTTT.

This clone has only a few counts. The chain employs TRBV5-1 and TRBJ1-3; tentatively, D is TRBD1 (5 bases). Germline V gene lookup returns CDR1 SGHRS and CDR2 YFSETQ. V shed 4 bases and J shed 8 bases, with 19 bases lying between them. The CDR3 has 15 amino acids. In DNA, the CDR3 is TGCGCCAGCAGCCTCGGGACCCCACGGGAGGACACCATATATTTT. Encoded protein: CASSLGTPREDTIYF.

The rearrangement links TRBV6-6 to TRBJ2-7, with TRBD1 as a possible D gene (7 bases). V lost 5 bases and J lost 2, with 16 bases in between. The CDR3 spans 15 residues. Germline lookup yields CDR1 MNHNY and CDR2 SVGAGI (reference sequence). CDR3 DNA sequence: TGTGCCAGCAGTACCCCAGGGGGGCCAGCCTACGAGCAGTACTTC. This translates into CASSTPGGPAYEQYF.

A few counts support this clone. Other nucleotide sequences in the sample specify the same CDR3. This rearrangement joins TRBV27 to TRBJ1-5, with TRBD1 matching 8 bases. The trim removed 5 bases at V and 0 bases at J, leaving 3 bases unmatched. The CDR3 totals 15 residues. Germline lookup yields CDR1 MNHEY and CDR2 SMNVEV (reference sequence). CDR3 sequence reads: CASSPGTGSNQPQHF. The CDR3 coding sequence is TGTGCCAGCAGTCCTGGGACAGGTAGCAATCAGCCCCAGCATTTT.

This clone turned up a few times. The gene calls are TRBV28 and TRBJ1-1; D remains ambiguous. The germline CDR1 and CDR2 sequences are MDHEN and SYDVKM. Trimming cost V 5 bases and J 0 bases, with 7 bases left between them. This CDR3 is built from 13 residues. The DNA of the CDR3 is TGTGCCAGCAGTCGGGTCCTGAACACTGAAGCTTTCTTT. Residues: CASSRVLNTEAFF.

The chain employs TRBV28 and TRBJ2-6; D might be TRBD2 (6 bases). The CDR3 covers 15 residues. The V gene's germline CDR1 is MDHEN and CDR2 SYDVKM. The V end was cut by 5 bases, the J end by 3 bases, with 11 bases between. CDR3 amino acids: CASSLGTVGANVLTF. CDR3 DNA sequence: TGTGCCAGCAGTCTCGGGACTGTTGGGGCCAACGTCCTGACTTTC.

The V and J genes are TRBV5-1 and TRBJ2-5; perhaps TRBD2 as D (5 bases). V gave up 0 bases and J gave up 0 bases, with 6 bases separating them. The CDR3 spans 14 residues. Per the germline V gene, CDR1 is SGHRS and CDR2 is YFSETQ. The CDR3 DNA is TGCGCCAGCAGCTTGGCCGGGGACCAAGAGACCCAGTACTTC. This codes for CASSLAGDQETQYF.

The gene calls are TRBV2 and TRBJ1-1; a possible D gene is TRBD1 (6 bases). The CDR3 extends over 17 amino acids. CDR1 is SNHLY and CDR2 is FYNNEI in the germline V gene. With 6 bases removed from V and 5 bases from J, the gap between germline ends came to 25 bases. The CDR3 DNA reads TGTGCCAGCAGCGTTCCCGGGACACCCACGAGGAAGACTGAAGCTTTCTTT. The encoded protein is CASSVPGTPTRKTEAFF.

J is TRBJ1-5 and V is TRBV30; weak D call: TRBD1 (6 bases). The CDR3 runs to 12 residues. V shed 4 bases and J shed 6 bases, with 10 bases lying between them. The germline V gene has CDR1 GTSNPN and CDR2 SVGIG (reference sequence). In DNA form, the CDR3 reads TGTGCCTGGAATACAGGGCCTCAGCCCCAGCATTTT. Translated: CAWNTGPQPQHF.

J is TRBJ2-5 and V is TRBV5-1; unclear D gene. This CDR3 is 12 amino acids long. V was trimmed by 4 bases and J by 5 bases, leaving 9 bases between them. Germline CDR1 reads SGHRS; CDR2 reads YFSETQ. In DNA, the CDR3 is TGCGCCAGCAGCACCTATCTGGAGACCCAGTACTTC. Protein product: CASSTYLETQYF.

This rearrangement joins TRBV28 to TRBJ2-3; 9 bases map to TRBD2. The V and J ends lost 4 bases and 8 bases, in that order; junction bases with no gene match: 7. CDR1 MDHEN and CDR2 SYDVKM come from the germline V gene. This CDR3 spans 14 amino acids. The CDR3 here is CASSWGTSLGTQYF. CDR3 in DNA: TGTGCCAGCAGTTGGGGGACTAGCCTCGGTACGCAGTATTTT.

The V gene is TRBV28, the J gene TRBJ2-1; the D gene is possibly TRBD1 (5 bases). The germline V and J ends were trimmed by 7 bases and 2 bases, with 15 bases remaining between them. In germline, CDR1 is MDHEN, CDR2 SYDVKM. This CDR3 is built from 15 residues. In DNA, the CDR3 is TGTGCCAGCACCCGAAGGGGAACGACCTACAATGAGCAGTTCTTC. Protein: CASTRRGTTYNEQFF.

This clone showed up just a few times. V gene TRBV5-1 combines with J gene TRBJ2-2, with TRBD2 identical over 10 bases. This CDR3 is 15 amino acids long. After removal of 3 bases from V and 4 bases from J, the junction contained 3 bases not matched to a gene. Germline V gene data show CDR1 as SGHRS and CDR2 as YFSETQ. The CDR3 sequence: CASSSSGRATGELFF. The CDR3 bases are TGCGCCAGCAGCTCTAGCGGGAGAGCCACCGGGGAGCTGTTTTTT.

J is TRBJ2-2 and V is TRBV9; tentative D call: TRBD2 (5 bases). With 4 bases removed from V and 5 bases from J, the gap between germline ends came to 15 bases. There are 15 residues in the CDR3. Per germline, CDR1 SGDLS and CDR2 YYNGEE. CDR3 nucleotides: TGTGCCAGCAGCCCCCGTCCGGGCGGGACCGGGGAGCTGTTTTTT. Translating it yields CASSPRPGGTGELFF.